This TCR beta chain was captured in a study of blood T cell repertoires in COVID-19. Study-wide context: The origin of the acute and convalescent COVID-19 samples was the United States, Italy and Spain. The cDNA or gDNA used as material had been derived from T cells, B-cell-depleted T cells, or PBMCs.

This clone was counted a few times. This CDR3 spans 16 amino acids. The germline gives CDR1 SGHTA, CDR2 FQGNSA. V was cut by 2 bases and J by 0 bases, with 12 bases left in between. In the original workflow: Amplification from reference gene primers served as the basis for estimated nucleated cell counts. The table came from immunoSEQ multiplex PCR; TCRdb's copy has only in-frame clones and leaves some out. V and J calls plus clone size are reproduced from that table; the DNA served to infer D and trimming. The sample has 90,000 to 100,000 clones; 82% are singletons. The receptor was derived from a man older than 75 with acute or convalescent COVID-19. V is TRBV7-2 and J is TRBJ2-3, with D unclear. Sequencing used peripheral blood. CDR3 DNA sequence: TGTGCCAGCAGCTTACAGGCCCTCAGCAGCACAGATACGCAGTATTTT. Its translation: CASSLQALSSTDTQYF.